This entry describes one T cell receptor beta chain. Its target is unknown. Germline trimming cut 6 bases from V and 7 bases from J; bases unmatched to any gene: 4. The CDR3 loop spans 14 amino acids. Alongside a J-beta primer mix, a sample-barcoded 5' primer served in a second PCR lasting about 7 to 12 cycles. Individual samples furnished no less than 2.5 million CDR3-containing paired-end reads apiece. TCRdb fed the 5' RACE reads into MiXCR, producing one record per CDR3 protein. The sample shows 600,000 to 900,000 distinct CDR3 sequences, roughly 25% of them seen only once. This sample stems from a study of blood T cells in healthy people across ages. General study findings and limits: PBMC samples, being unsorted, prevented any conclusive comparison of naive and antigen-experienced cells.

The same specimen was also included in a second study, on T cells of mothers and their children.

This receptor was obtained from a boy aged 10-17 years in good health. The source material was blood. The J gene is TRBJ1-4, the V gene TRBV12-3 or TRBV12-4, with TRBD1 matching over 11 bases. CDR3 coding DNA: TGTGCCAGCAGCCGGACAGGGGGCAGTGAAAAACTGTTTTTT. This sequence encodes CASSRTGGSEKLFF.